These T cell receptor beta chains were read from a single sample in a study of sequential checkpoint blockade in melanoma. Repertoires were generated with immunoSEQ multiplex PCR, while TCRdb's copy carries only in-frame clones and drops some. The data hold some 14,000 clones, with around 77% observed a single time. The specimen comprised CD8+ T cells sorted from blood (inferred from file names), sampled from a patient given nivolumab and ipilimumab in sequence. Receptor source: a human donor with melanoma. Both conserved end residues are part of each CDR3. A D gene is named only where the DNA matches it firmly. Clone size appears in some rows only: once, few, many, or a class for an expanded clone.

v_gene	len	d_gene	j_gene	abundance	CDR3aa	CDR3nt
TRBV7-9	15	TRBD1	TRBJ1-1	-	CASSSLGGGDTEAFF	TGTGCCAGCAGCTCCCTCGGAGGGGGCGACACTGAAGCTTTCTTT
TRBV2	13	TRBD1	TRBJ2-5	-	CASRGDSQETQYF	TGTGCCAGCAGGGGGGACAGCCAAGAGACCCAGTACTTC
TRBV5-1	14	-	TRBJ2-7	-	CASSLGDTYYEQYF	TGCGCCAGCAGCTTGGGGGACACATACTACGAGCAGTACTTC
TRBV6-4	16	TRBD2	TRBJ2-1	-	CASSDRTSGGSSEQFF	TGTGCCAGCAGTGACCGGACTAGCGGGGGGTCTAGTGAGCAGTTCTTC
TRBV19	15	-	TRBJ1-2	-	CASSPLGGAFYGYTF	TGTGCCAGTAGCCCCCTCGGCGGTGCTTTCTATGGCTACACCTTC
TRBV6-5	15	-	TRBJ1-1	-	CASSYARAVYTEAFF	TGTGCCAGCAGTTATGCGCGGGCCGTGTACACTGAAGCTTTCTTT
TRBV11-2	14	TRBD1	TRBJ2-7	many	CASSLPGQGGEQYF	TGTGCCAGCAGCTTGCCGGGACAGGGGGGTGAGCAGTACTTC
TRBV30	13	TRBD2	TRBJ2-7	-	CAWKRGGIGEQYF	TGTGCCTGGAAGCGGGGGGGCATCGGCGAGCAGTACTTC
TRBV7-2	14	TRBD2	TRBJ2-7	-	CASSLGLAGIEQYF	TGTGCCAGCAGCTTGGGACTAGCGGGAATCGAGCAGTACTTC
TRBV6-6	13	-	TRBJ1-2	-	CASSYSTGDGYTF	TGTGCCAGCAGTTACTCAACAGGTGATGGCTACACCTTC
TRBV9	14	-	TRBJ1-1	-	CASNPVQENTEAFF	TGTGCCAGCAATCCTGTACAGGAGAACACTGAAGCTTTCTTT
TRBV30	16	TRBD2	TRBJ2-3	-	CAWGIKIGRDTDTQYF	TGTGCCTGGGGAATCAAGATTGGGAGGGACACAGATACGCAGTATTTT
TRBV28	15	-	TRBJ2-7	once	CASSDLRDNQYEQYF	TGTGCCAGCAGTGACCTCCGGGACAATCAATACGAGCAGTACTTC
TRBV28	14	TRBD1	TRBJ2-7	-	CASSLPGQGGEQYF	TGTGCCAGCAGCTTGCCGGGACAGGGGGGTGAGCAGTACTTC
TRBV2	13	TRBD2	TRBJ2-7	once	CASSEPGGDEQYF	TGTGCCAGCAGTGAACCGGGGGGGGACGAGCAGTACTTC
TRBV7-9	15	-	TRBJ2-5	-	CDSSPLEGWRKTQYF	TGTGACAGCAGCCCCCTTGAGGGATGGCGAAAGACCCAGTACTTC
TRBV29-1	15	-	TRBJ1-2	-	CSVEGGGKENYGYTF	TGCAGCGTTGAAGGGGGCGGGAAGGAGAACTATGGCTACACCTTC
TRBV5-4	15	TRBD1	TRBJ1-1	once	CASSWGTGSGTEAFF	TGTGCCAGCAGCTGGGGGACAGGGTCGGGCACTGAAGCTTTCTTT
TRBV29-1	11	TRBD1	TRBJ2-1	-	CSAGQGAEEFF	TGCAGCGCAGGACAGGGGGCGGAGGAGTTCTTC
TRBV28	12	-	TRBJ2-1	-	CASSFRYNEQFF	TGTGCCAGCAGTTTTAGATACAATGAGCAGTTCTTC
TRBV19	18	TRBD1	TRBJ1-2	once	CASSIRTGTGMYNYGYTF	TGTGCCAGTAGTATCCGAACCGGGACAGGGATGTACAACTATGGCTACACCTTC
TRBV6-5	14	-	TRBJ2-1	-	CASKLQGEVNEQFF	TGTGCCAGCAAGTTACAGGGAGAGGTTAATGAGCAGTTCTTC
TRBV4-1	14	TRBD2	TRBJ2-2	-	CASSPSTSAGELFF	TGCGCCAGCAGCCCCTCGACTAGCGCCGGGGAGCTGTTTTTT
TRBV25-1	16	TRBD1	TRBJ2-7	-	CASSEYRTGGIWEQYF	TGTGCCAGCAGTGAATATCGGACAGGGGGCATTTGGGAGCAGTACTTC
TRBV11-2	14	-	TRBJ2-5	-	CASSFGDFQETQYF	TGTGCCAGCAGCTTTGGGGACTTCCAAGAGACCCAGTACTTC
TRBV14	18	TRBD1	TRBJ2-2	-	CASSQPGQGHAATGELFF	TGTGCCAGCAGCCAACCGGGACAGGGACATGCGGCCACCGGGGAGCTGTTTTTT
TRBV7-9	15	TRBD2	TRBJ2-5	-	CASSNSLAGEETQYF	TGTGCCAGCAGCAACTCGCTTGCGGGAGAAGAGACCCAGTACTTC
TRBV5-6	14	-	TRBJ2-5	-	CASSQNSRKETQYF	TGTGCCAGCAGCCAAAACAGCCGAAAAGAGACCCAGTACTTC
TRBV6-5	13	-	TRBJ2-7	-	CASSYYREGEQYF	TGTGCCAGCAGTTACTACAGGGAGGGCGAGCAGTACTTC
TRBV6-5	13	-	TRBJ2-6	-	CASSYSGWDVLTF	TGTGCCAGCAGTTACTCGGGCTGGGACGTCCTGACTTTC
TRBV10-3	14	-	TRBJ2-2	-	CAITKGQVTGELFF	TGTGCCATCACAAAGGGACAAGTCACCGGGGAGCTGTTTTTT
TRBV2	14	TRBD1	TRBJ2-1	-	CASSDPGGINEQFF	TGTGCCAGCAGTGACCCAGGGGGTATCAATGAGCAGTTCTTC
TRBV5-4	14	-	TRBJ1-4	-	CASSSREFNEKLFF	TGTGCCAGCAGCTCCCGGGAATTTAATGAAAAACTGTTTTTT
TRBV27	15	TRBD1	TRBJ2-7	-	CASSLGTVKVYEQYF	TGTGCCAGCAGTCTAGGGACAGTGAAGGTCTACGAGCAGTACTTC
TRBV7-9	15	TRBD1	TRBJ1-2	-	CASITGTEEGDGYTF	TGTGCCAGCATCACCGGGACAGAGGAGGGGGATGGCTACACCTTC
TRBV21-1	14	-	TRBJ2-7	-	CASFPHRATYEQYF	TGTGCCAGTTTCCCCCACAGGGCCACCTACGAGCAGTACTTC
TRBV19	16	-	TRBJ1-2	-	CASSERAIRVFSGYTF	TGTGCCAGCAGCGAGCGGGCAATTCGCGTATTCTCCGGCTACACCTTC
TRBV6-1	13	TRBD1	TRBJ2-7	once	CASRKQGDHEQYF	TGTGCCAGCAGAAAACAGGGGGACCACGAGCAGTACTTC
TRBV9	21	TRBD1	TRBJ1-2	once	CASSVAQGQPKPGGAIYGYTF	TGTGCCAGCAGCGTAGCCCAGGGACAGCCAAAACCCGGTGGTGCTATCTATGGCTACACCTTC
TRBV19	11	TRBD1	TRBJ1-1	-	CASSMDRDAFF	TGTGCCAGTAGTATGGACAGGGACGCTTTCTTT
TRBV7-9	14	-	TRBJ2-5	-	CASSLALGVETQYF	TGTGCCAGCAGCTTAGCTTTAGGGGTGGAGACCCAGTACTTC
TRBV6-1	12	-	TRBJ2-7	once	CASRAGAYEQYF	TGTGCCAGCAGGGCAGGGGCCTACGAGCAGTACTTC
TRBV27	16	TRBD2	TRBJ2-2	-	CASSLAGGLDTGELFF	TGTGCCAGCAGTTTAGCGGGGGGGCTAGACACCGGGGAGCTGTTTTTT
TRBV19	12	-	TRBJ2-2	-	CASSFITGELFF	TGTGCCAGTAGTTTCATCACCGGGGAGCTGTTTTTT
TRBV27	16	TRBD2	TRBJ2-5	-	CASSLTSGSLVETQYF	TGTGCCAGCAGTTTAACAAGCGGGAGTTTGGTAGAGACCCAGTACTTC
TRBV9	17	-	TRBJ2-2	-	CASSTHWRDPSAGELFF	TGTGCCAGCAGCACTCACTGGCGGGACCCCTCGGCCGGGGAGCTGTTTTTT
TRBV28	15	TRBD2	TRBJ2-1	-	CASSSPGTSGNEQFF	TGTGCCAGCAGTTCCCCTGGGACTAGCGGCAATGAGCAGTTCTTC
TRBV15	17	-	TRBJ2-6	-	CATSSPGSYSGANVLTF	TGTGCCACCAGCAGTCCGGGGTCCTACTCTGGGGCCAACGTCCTGACTTTC
TRBV27	13	-	TRBJ2-1	-	CASSLILSNEQFF	TGTGCCAGCAGTCTAATATTATCCAATGAGCAGTTCTTC
TRBV6-4	15	-	TRBJ1-5	few	CASSPTGSGEKPQHF	TGTGCCAGCAGTCCTACAGGGTCGGGTGAAAAGCCCCAGCATTTT
TRBV27	15	TRBD1	TRBJ2-7	-	CASSQRTGLNYEQYF	TGTGCCAGCAGTCAGAGGACAGGGTTAAACTACGAGCAGTACTTC
TRBV29-1	17	TRBD1	TRBJ2-7	-	CSVAQGVWRQPSYEQYF	TGCAGCGTCGCCCAGGGGGTCTGGCGACAGCCTAGCTACGAGCAGTACTTC
TRBV28	15	-	TRBJ2-2	-	CASSLSLTDTGELFF	TGTGCCAGCAGTTTATCCCTAACGGACACCGGGGAGCTGTTTTTT
TRBV6-1	14	-	TRBJ1-2	-	CASRPDLVYYGYTF	TGTGCCAGCAGACCCGACTTAGTTTACTATGGCTACACCTTC
TRBV29-1	16	-	TRBJ2-2	-	CSVEAEDYANTGELFF	TGCAGCGTCGAGGCAGAGGATTACGCGAACACCGGGGAGCTGTTTTTT